This entry concerns a single TCR beta chain. Sequencing used immunoSEQ multiplex PCR; TCRdb keeps in-frame clones, though not all of them. The sample has 110,000 or so clones; approximately 85% are singletons. Followed over time, Seattle patients had been enrolled while infection was active. The data stem from a study of blood T cell repertoires in COVID-19. Study summary: In each case, the material was cDNA or gDNA derived from T cells, B-cell-depleted T cells, or PBMCs.

Germline V CDR1 and CDR2: SNHLY, FYNNEI. This CDR3 has 12 amino acids. The ends were cut back, 7 bases at V and 10 bases at J, with 16 bases in the middle. The rearrangement links TRBV2 to TRBJ1-1, with a tentative D call TRBD1 (5 bases). Material for sequencing was peripheral blood. The clonotype comes from a woman aged 55-69 years with COVID-19, enrolled during active disease. CDR3 in amino acids: CASKGDSPGAFF. As DNA, the CDR3 is TGTGCCAGCAAGGGTGACAGCCCTGGAGCTTTCTTT.